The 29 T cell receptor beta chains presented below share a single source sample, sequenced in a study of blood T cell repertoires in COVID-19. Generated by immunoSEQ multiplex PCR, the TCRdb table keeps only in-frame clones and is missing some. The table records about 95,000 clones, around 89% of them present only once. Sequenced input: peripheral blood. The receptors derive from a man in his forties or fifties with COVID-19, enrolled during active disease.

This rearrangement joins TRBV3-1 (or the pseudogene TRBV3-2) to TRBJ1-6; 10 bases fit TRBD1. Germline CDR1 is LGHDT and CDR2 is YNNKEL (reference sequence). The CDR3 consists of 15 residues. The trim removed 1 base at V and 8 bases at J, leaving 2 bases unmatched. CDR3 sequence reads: CASSQGTGGYSPLHF. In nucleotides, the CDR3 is TGTGCCAGCAGCCAAGGGACAGGGGGTTATTCACCCCTCCACTTT.

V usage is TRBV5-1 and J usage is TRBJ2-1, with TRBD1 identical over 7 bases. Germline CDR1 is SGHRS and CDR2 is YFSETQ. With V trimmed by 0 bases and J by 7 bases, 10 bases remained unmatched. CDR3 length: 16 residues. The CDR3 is CASSLEETGSRNEQFF. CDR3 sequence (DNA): TGCGCCAGCAGCTTGGAGGAGACAGGGAGCAGAAATGAGCAGTTCTTC. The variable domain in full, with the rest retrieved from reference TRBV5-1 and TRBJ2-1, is KAGVTQTPRYLIKTRGQQVTLSCSPISGHRSVSWYQQTPGQGLQFLFEYFSETQRNKGNFPGRFSGRQFSNSRSEMNVSTLELGDSALYLCASSLEETGSRNEQFFGPGTRLTVL.

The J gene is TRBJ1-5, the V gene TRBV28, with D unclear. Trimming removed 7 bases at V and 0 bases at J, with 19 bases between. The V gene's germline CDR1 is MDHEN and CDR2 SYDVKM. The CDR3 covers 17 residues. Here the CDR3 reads CASNSPGSGHSNQPQHF. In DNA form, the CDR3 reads TGTGCCAGCAACTCCCCCGGCTCAGGCCATAGCAATCAGCCCCAGCATTTT.

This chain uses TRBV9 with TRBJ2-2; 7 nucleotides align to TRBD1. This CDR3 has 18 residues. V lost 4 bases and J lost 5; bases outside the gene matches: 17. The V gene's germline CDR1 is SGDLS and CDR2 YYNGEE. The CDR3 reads CASSPRGQEAVRTGELFF. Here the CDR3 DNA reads TGTGCCAGCAGCCCAAGAGGACAGGAGGCGGTACGGACCGGGGAGCTGTTTTTT.

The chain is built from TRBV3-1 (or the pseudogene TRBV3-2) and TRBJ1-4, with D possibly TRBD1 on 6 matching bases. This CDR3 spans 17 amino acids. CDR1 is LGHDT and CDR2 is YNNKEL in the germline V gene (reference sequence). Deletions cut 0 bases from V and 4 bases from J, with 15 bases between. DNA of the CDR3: TGTGCCAGCAGCCAAGATCATGCGGGGGCCGATAATGAAAAACTGTTTTTT. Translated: CASSQDHAGADNEKLFF.

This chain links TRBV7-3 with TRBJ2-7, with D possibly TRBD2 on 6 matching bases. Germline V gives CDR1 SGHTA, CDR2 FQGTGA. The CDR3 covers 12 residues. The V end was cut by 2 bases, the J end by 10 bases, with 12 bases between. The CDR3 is CASSLPGGRQYF. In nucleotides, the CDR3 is TGTGCCAGCAGCTTACCCGGAGGGCGACAGTACTTC.

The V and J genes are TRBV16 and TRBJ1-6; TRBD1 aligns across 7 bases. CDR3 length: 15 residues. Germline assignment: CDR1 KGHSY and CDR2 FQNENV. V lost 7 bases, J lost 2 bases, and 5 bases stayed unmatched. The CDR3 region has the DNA TGTGCCAGCACCCAGGACAGGACCTATAATTCACCCCTCCACTTT. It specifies CASTQDRTYNSPLHF.

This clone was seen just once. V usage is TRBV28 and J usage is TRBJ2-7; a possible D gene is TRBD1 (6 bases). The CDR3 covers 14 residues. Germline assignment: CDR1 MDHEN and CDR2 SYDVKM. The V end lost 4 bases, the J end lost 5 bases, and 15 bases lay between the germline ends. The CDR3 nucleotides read TGTGCCAGCAGTTCCGGGACACGCCCTGACGAGCAGTACTTC. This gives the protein CASSSGTRPDEQYF.

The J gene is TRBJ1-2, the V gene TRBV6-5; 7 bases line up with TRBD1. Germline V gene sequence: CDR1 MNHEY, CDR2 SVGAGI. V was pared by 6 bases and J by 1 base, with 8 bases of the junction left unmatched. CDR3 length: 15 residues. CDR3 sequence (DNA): TGTGCCAGCAGGCTGGGGGGACAGTTTAACTATGGCTACACCTTC. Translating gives CASRLGGQFNYGYTF.

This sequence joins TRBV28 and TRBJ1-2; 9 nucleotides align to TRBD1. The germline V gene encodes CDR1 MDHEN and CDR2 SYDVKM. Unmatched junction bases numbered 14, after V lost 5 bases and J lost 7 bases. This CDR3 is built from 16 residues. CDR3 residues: CASSLAPGTGMGGYTF. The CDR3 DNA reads TGTGCCAGCAGTCTCGCTCCCGGGACAGGGATGGGTGGCTACACCTTC.

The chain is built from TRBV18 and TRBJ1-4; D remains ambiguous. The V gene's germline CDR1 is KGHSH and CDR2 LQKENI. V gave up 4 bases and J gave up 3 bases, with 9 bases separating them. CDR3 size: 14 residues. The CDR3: CASSLAGANEKLFF. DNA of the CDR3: TGTGCCAGCTCACTGGCCGGGGCTAATGAAAAACTGTTTTTT.

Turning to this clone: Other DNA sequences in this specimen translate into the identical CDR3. CDR3 coding DNA: TGTGCCAGCAGTGACTCGAGCTCCTACAATGAGCAGTTCTTC. Its translation: CASSDSSSYNEQFF. This rearrangement joins TRBV2 to TRBJ2-1; D is ambiguous. Looked up from germline, CDR1 is SNHLY and CDR2 is FYNNEI. The length of the CDR3 is 14 residues. V shed 3 bases and J shed 0 bases, with 6 bases lying between them.

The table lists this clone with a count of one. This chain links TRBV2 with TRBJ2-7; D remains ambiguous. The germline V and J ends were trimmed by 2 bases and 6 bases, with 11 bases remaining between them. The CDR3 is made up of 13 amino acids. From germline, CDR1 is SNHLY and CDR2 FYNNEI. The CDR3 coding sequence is TGTGCCAGCAGTGAACCGGGTAGAGCCGAGCAGTACTTC. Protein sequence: CASSEPGRAEQYF.

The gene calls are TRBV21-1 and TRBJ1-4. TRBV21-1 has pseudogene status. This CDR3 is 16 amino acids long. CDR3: CASRTTGAGKREKLFF. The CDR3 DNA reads TGTGCCAGCAGAACAACGGGAGCAGGGAAGAGGGAAAAACTGTTTTTT.

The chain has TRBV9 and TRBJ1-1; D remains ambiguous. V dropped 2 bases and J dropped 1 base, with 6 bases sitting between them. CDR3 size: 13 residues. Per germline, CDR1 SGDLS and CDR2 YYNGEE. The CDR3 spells CASSVTRNTEAFF. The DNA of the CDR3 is TGTGCCAGCAGCGTCACCAGGAACACTGAAGCTTTCTTT.

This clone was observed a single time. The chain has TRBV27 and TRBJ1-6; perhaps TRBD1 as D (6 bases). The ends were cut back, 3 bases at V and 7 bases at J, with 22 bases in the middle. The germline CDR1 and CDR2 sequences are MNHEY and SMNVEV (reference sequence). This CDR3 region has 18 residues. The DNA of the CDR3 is TGTGCCAGCAGTTTCGAGTTAGGGACATCGGGGGGCAATTCACCCCTCCACTTT. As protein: CASSFELGTSGGNSPLHF.

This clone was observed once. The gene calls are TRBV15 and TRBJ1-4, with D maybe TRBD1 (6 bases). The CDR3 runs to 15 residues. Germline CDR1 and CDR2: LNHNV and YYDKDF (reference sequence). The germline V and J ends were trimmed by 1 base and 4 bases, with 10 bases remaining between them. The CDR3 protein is CATSRGGGLNEKLFF. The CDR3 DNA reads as TGTGCCACCAGCAGAGGGGGGGGCCTTAATGAAAAACTGTTTTTT.

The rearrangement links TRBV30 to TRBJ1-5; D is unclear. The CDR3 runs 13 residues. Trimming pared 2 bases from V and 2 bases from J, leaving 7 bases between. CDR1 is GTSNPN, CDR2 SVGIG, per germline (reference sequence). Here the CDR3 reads CAWSPGGNQPQHF. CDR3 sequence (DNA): TGTGCCTGGAGTCCCGGGGGCAATCAGCCCCAGCATTTT.

CDR3 sequence reads: CASSDSTGVDTGELFF. In nucleotides, the CDR3 is TGCGCCAGCAGTGATTCAACAGGGGTCGACACCGGGGAGCTGTTTTTT. This chain connects TRBV10-1 to TRBJ2-2; 7 bases are shared with TRBD1. Germline V gives CDR1 WNHNN, CDR2 SYGVQD (reference sequence). This CDR3 region has 16 residues. V dropped 3 bases and J dropped 3; count of bases not matched to a gene: 7.

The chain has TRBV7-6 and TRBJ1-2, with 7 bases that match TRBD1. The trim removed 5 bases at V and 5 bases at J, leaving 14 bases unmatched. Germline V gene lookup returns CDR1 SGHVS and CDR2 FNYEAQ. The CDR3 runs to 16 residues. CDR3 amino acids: CASSPGTASNSYGYTF. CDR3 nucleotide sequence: TGTGCCAGCAGCCCCGGGACAGCCTCGAACTCATATGGCTACACCTTC.

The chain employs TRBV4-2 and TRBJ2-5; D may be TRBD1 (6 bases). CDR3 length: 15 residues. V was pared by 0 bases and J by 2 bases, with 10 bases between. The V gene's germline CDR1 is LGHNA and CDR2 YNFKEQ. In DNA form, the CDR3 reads TGTGCCAGCAGCCAAGATCAGGGGAGTCAAGAGACCCAGTACTTC. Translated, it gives CASSQDQGSQETQYF.

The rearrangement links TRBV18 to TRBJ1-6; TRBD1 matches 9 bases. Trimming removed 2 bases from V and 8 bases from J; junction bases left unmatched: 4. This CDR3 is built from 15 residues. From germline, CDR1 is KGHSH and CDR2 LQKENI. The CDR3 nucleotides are TGTGCCAGCTCACCAGGACAGGGGTTTGATTCACCCCTCCACTTT. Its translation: CASSPGQGFDSPLHF.

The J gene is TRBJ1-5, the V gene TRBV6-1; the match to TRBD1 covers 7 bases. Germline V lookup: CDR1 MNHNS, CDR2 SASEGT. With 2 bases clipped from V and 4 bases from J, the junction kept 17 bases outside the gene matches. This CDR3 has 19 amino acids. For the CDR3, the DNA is TGTGCCAGCAGTGAAACCGACGCCAGGGGGGACCACCGTAATCAGCCCCAGCATTTT. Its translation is CASSETDARGDHRNQPQHF.

The CDR3 DNA reads TGTGCCAGCAGCCAAGAACCCTCCGGCAGGGCCCATCAGCCCCAGCATTTT. Translating gives CASSQEPSGRAHQPQHF. The chain uses TRBV4-2 and TRBJ1-5; TRBD1 is a possible D gene (5 bases). The CDR3 is 17 amino acids. Germline CDR1 reads LGHNA; CDR2 reads YNFKEQ. Deletions cut 0 bases from V and 5 bases from J, with 17 bases between.

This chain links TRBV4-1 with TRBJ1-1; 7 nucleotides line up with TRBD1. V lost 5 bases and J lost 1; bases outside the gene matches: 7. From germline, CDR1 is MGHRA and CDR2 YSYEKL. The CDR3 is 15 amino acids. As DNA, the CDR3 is TGCGCCAGCAGCGCACCCCCAGGGGGGAACACTGAAGCTTTCTTT. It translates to CASSAPPGGNTEAFF.

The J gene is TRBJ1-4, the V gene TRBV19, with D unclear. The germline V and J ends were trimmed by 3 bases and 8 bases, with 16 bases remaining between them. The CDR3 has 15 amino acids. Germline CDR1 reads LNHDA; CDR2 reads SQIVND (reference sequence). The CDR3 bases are TGTGCCAGTAGTATCTCTCCGTCCCTGCGGGAAAAACTGTTTTTT. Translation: CASSISPSLREKLFF. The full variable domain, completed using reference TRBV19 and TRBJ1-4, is DGGITQSPKYLFRKEGQNVTLSCEQNLNHDAMYWYRQDPGQGLRLIYYSQIVNDFQKGDIAEGYSVSREKKESFPLTVTSAQKNPTAFYLCASSISPSLREKLFFGSGTQLSVL.

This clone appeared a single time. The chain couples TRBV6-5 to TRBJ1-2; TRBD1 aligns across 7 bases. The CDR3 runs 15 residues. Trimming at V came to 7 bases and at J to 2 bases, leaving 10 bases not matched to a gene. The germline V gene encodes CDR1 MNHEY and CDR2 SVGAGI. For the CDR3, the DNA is TGTGCCAGCAAAATCTACTTGACAGGGAACTATGGCTACACCTTC. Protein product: CASKIYLTGNYGYTF.

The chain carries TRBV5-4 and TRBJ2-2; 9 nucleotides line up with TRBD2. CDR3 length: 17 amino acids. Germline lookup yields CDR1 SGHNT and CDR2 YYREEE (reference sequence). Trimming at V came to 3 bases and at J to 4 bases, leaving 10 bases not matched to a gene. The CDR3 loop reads CASSSWRGGLVTGELFF. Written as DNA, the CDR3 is TGTGCCAGCAGCTCCTGGCGGGGGGGCTTAGTCACCGGGGAGCTGTTTTTT.

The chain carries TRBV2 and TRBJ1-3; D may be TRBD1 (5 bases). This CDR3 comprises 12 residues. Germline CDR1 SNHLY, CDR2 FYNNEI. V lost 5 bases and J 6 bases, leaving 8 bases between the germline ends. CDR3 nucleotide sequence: TGTGCCAGCAGTTTGACAGAAAACACCATATATTTT. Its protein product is CASSLTENTIYF.